Below, one T cell receptor (beta chain) is given with its context. How the authors handled the data: By means of reference gene primer amplification, nucleated cell counts were estimated. Method: immunoSEQ multiplex PCR; TCRdb's copy keeps in-frame clones and lacks some. D and trimming were read from the DNA, whereas the V and J calls and clone size are those reported in that table. Here the sample spans about 170,000 clones, 88% being singletons. The sample originates from a study of blood T cell repertoires in COVID-19. About the study: Both acute and convalescent COVID-19 samples were obtained from the United States, Italy and Spain. PBMCs, B-cell-depleted T cells, or T cells were the source of the cDNA or gDNA that made up the material.

This receptor was obtained from a man aged 55 to 69 with acute or convalescent COVID-19. Source material: peripheral blood.

The CDR3 sequence: CASRPRGRAGEQYF. CDR3 sequence (DNA): TGTGCCAGCAGGCCCCGCGGGAGGGCCGGGGAGCAGTACTTC. This sequence joins TRBV5-6 and TRBJ2-7; 9 nucleotides align to TRBD2. Trimming removed 5 bases from V and 7 bases from J; junction bases left unmatched: 10. From germline, CDR1 is SGHDT and CDR2 YYEEEE. The CDR3 is 14 residues long.